The 27 T cell receptor beta chains below all came from one sample that was sequenced in a study of blood T cell repertoires in COVID-19. Repertoires were generated with immunoSEQ multiplex PCR, while TCRdb's copy carries only in-frame clones and drops some. The top ten hold about a tenth of the sample, which has under 70,000 clones, around nine tenths seen once. The sequenced material came from peripheral blood. These receptors originate from a young woman with acute or convalescent COVID-19.

This clone was counted a single time. The chain links TRBV5-8 to TRBJ1-5; weak D call: TRBD1 (6 bases). V lost 0 bases and J lost 2, with 6 bases in between. This CDR3 has 14 amino acids. Germline CDR1 SGHTS, CDR2 YDEGEE. DNA of the CDR3: TGTGCCAGCAGCTTGGACAGGGGCAATCAGCCCCAGCATTTT. Protein sequence: CASSLDRGNQPQHF.

This rearrangement joins TRBV5-1 to TRBJ2-3; 7 bases are shared with TRBD1. The J segment lost 0 bases and the V segment lost 4 bases, leaving 5 bases of the junction unmatched. CDR3 length equals 15 residues. The germline gives CDR1 SGHRS, CDR2 YFSETQ. CDR3 loop: CASSLDRASTDTQYF. The CDR3 DNA follows: TGCGCCAGCAGCCTCGACAGGGCTAGCACAGATACGCAGTATTTT.

The V call is TRBV28, the J call TRBJ1-5, with D perhaps TRBD1 (6 bases). The CDR3 is 15 amino acids. Trimming stripped 6 bases from V and 4 bases from J, with 16 bases between. The V gene's germline CDR1 is MDHEN and CDR2 SYDVKM. CDR3: CASSPALGTNQPQHF. CDR3 DNA: TGTGCCAGCAGCCCCGCCCTGGGGACAAATCAGCCCCAGCATTTT.

The chain is built from TRBV2 and TRBJ2-4; 9 bases are shared with TRBD2. The V segment lost 5 bases and the J segment 4 bases; nucleotides outside the gene matches: 6. The CDR3 length is 15 residues. Germline values: CDR1 SNHLY, CDR2 FYNNEI. The CDR3 region has the DNA TGTGCCAGCAGTATAGCGGGGGCATCAAAAAACATTCAGTACTTC. Translated, it gives CASSIAGASKNIQYF. Based on the CDR3 plus reference TRBV2 and TRBJ2-4, the full variable domain is EPEVTQTPSHQVTQMGQEVILRCVPISNHLYFYWYRQILGQKVEFLVSFYNNEISEKSEIFDDQFSVERPDGSNFTLKIRSTKLEDSAMYFCASSIAGASKNIQYFGAGTRLSVL.

V is TRBV2 and J is TRBJ2-7; D is possibly TRBD1 (6 bases). Germline V CDR1 and CDR2: SNHLY, FYNNEI. The CDR3 is 14 residues long. The ends were cut back, 4 bases at V and 5 bases at J, with 15 bases in the middle. CDR3 sequence (DNA): TGTGCCAGCAGTGCGCCCGACAGGAGCCACGAGCAGTACTTC. Encoded protein: CASSAPDRSHEQYF.

This clone is labeled as medium-sized (0.01 to 0.1%). The rearrangement links TRBV19 to TRBJ2-3, with D tentatively TRBD1 (6 bases). Germline lookup yields CDR1 LNHDA and CDR2 SQIVND (reference sequence). The CDR3 spans 14 residues. With 3 bases removed from V and 0 bases from J, the gap between germline ends came to 7 bases. CDR3 bases: TGTGCCAGTAGTATCACAGGGAGCACAGATACGCAGTATTTT. It translates to CASSITGSTDTQYF.

Only one count was recorded for this clone. The V and J genes are TRBV18 and TRBJ2-7; 8 bases line up with TRBD2. V gave up 2 bases and J gave up 1 base; unmatched junction bases: 4. Germline loops: CDR1 KGHSH, CDR2 LQKENI. This CDR3 has 15 residues. The CDR3 here is CASSPSGGRSYEQYF. The DNA of the CDR3 is TGTGCCAGCTCACCAAGCGGGGGCCGTTCCTACGAGCAGTACTTC.

The chain has TRBV28 and TRBJ1-1; 8 nucleotides line up with TRBD1. Germline V gives CDR1 MDHEN, CDR2 SYDVKM. CDR3 length: 18 residues. Germline trimming cut 6 bases from V and 1 base from J; bases unmatched to any gene: 16. The CDR3 sequence: CASRHTGGEGLRNTEAFF. CDR3 nucleotides: TGTGCCAGCAGACACACAGGGGGGGAGGGACTCCGGAACACTGAAGCTTTCTTT.

The chain joins TRBV5-8 to TRBJ2-2; D might be TRBD1 (5 bases). The CDR3 has 15 amino acids. CDR1 SGHTS and CDR2 YDEGEE come from the germline V gene. Trimming cost V 0 bases and J 8 bases, with 14 bases left between them. CDR3 sequence (DNA): TGTGCCAGCAGCTTGGTGCCCAGGGCATCTGGGGAGCTGTTTTTT. Protein sequence: CASSLVPRASGELFF.

The V gene is TRBV3-1 (or the pseudogene TRBV3-2), the J gene TRBJ2-3, with a tentative D call TRBD1 (5 bases). Deletions cut 0 bases from V and 3 bases from J, with 13 bases between. The CDR3 sequence is 16 residues long. Germline V CDR1 and CDR2: LGHDT, YNNKEL (reference sequence). The CDR3 protein is CASSQESDPGTDTQYF. The DNA of the CDR3 is TGTGCCAGCAGCCAAGAGAGTGATCCAGGGACAGATACGCAGTATTTT.

This chain uses TRBV15 with TRBJ1-6, with D perhaps matching TRBD1 (5 bases). Trimming stripped 2 bases from V and 6 bases from J, with 17 bases between. Per germline, CDR1 LNHNV and CDR2 YYDKDF (reference sequence). CDR3 length equals 17 residues. The CDR3 region is CATSRQGLPTGNSPLHF. CDR3 sequence (DNA): TGTGCCACCAGCAGACAGGGACTACCAACTGGTAATTCACCCCTCCACTTT.

This chain connects TRBV6-2 or TRBV6-3 to TRBJ2-3; the match to TRBD1 covers 9 bases. The trim removed 4 bases at V and 9 bases at J, leaving 8 bases unmatched. Germline V CDR1 and CDR2: MNHEY, SVGEGT. This CDR3 is 14 amino acids long. CDR3 in amino acids: CASSSSGTGYTQYF. CDR3 sequence (DNA): TGTGCCAGCAGTTCTTCCGGGACAGGGTACACGCAGTATTTT.

This chain uses TRBV7-2 with TRBJ2-3; 10 bases align to TRBD2. The germline V gene has CDR1 SGHTA and CDR2 FQGNSA. The ends lost 2 bases at V and 4 bases at J; junction bases unmatched: 3. The CDR3 runs 15 residues. In DNA, the CDR3 is TGTGCCAGCAGCTTAAGCGGGAGGGCCGCAGATACGCAGTATTTT. Translated: CASSLSGRAADTQYF. Variable domain in full (rest from reference TRBV7-2 and TRBJ2-3): GAGVSQSPSNKVTEKGKDVELRCDPISGHTALYWYRQSLGQGLEFLIYFQGNSAPDKSGLPSDRFSAERTGGSVSTLTIQRTQQEDSAVYLCASSLSGRAADTQYFGPGTRLTVL.

V is TRBV29-1 and J is TRBJ1-2; 8 bases are shared with TRBD1. CDR1 SQVTM and CDR2 ANQGSEA come from the germline V gene. There are 14 residues in the CDR3. V was pared by 3 bases and J by 4 bases, with 7 bases of the junction left unmatched. DNA for the CDR3: TGCAGCGTTGATTCTGGACAGGGTGGCTATGGCTACACCTTC. It codes for CSVDSGQGGYGYTF.

Turning to this clone: Other nucleotide sequences from this sample produce the same CDR3. V usage is TRBV18 and J usage is TRBJ2-3, with D unresolved. The germline CDR1 and CDR2 sequences are KGHSH and LQKENI. V was shortened by 3 bases and J by 4 bases, with 11 bases between the two germline ends. This CDR3 spans 14 amino acids. CDR3 DNA sequence: TGTGCCAGCTCACCGCCCGGTCGCCCAGATACGCAGTATTTT. It encodes CASSPPGRPDTQYF.

A word on this clone: The same CDR3 arises from other DNA sequences in this sample as well. The chain recombines TRBV5-8 with TRBJ2-1; 8 bases match TRBD2. This CDR3 region has 14 residues. Unmatched junction bases numbered 5, after V lost 2 bases and J lost 7 bases. Germline CDR1 is SGHTS and CDR2 is YDEGEE. Written as DNA, the CDR3 is TGTGCCAGCAGCTTTTCCGGGGGGGCAAATGAGCAGTTCTTC. It yields the protein CASSFSGGANEQFF.

This clone was seen a single time. V is TRBV5-6 and J is TRBJ1-6; D unresolved. V lost 5 bases, J lost 9 bases, and 15 bases lay in between. From germline, CDR1 is SGHDT and CDR2 YYEEEE. The CDR3 contains 14 residues. The CDR3 sequence is CASSSRQGFSPLHF. Here the CDR3 DNA reads TGTGCCAGCAGTTCACGACAAGGTTTTTCACCCCTCCACTTT.

V and J are TRBV5-1 and TRBJ2-5, with TRBD1 matching over 9 bases. Losses at the gene ends were 7 bases for V and 5 bases for J; bases not matched to a gene: 12. Germline CDR1 reads SGHRS; CDR2 reads YFSETQ. There are 15 residues in the CDR3. The chain's CDR3 is CASHKKSGTGETQYF. The CDR3 nucleotides are TGCGCCAGCCACAAGAAATCCGGGACAGGGGAGACCCAGTACTTC.

This rearrangement joins TRBV9 to TRBJ1-2, with D unresolved. The length of the CDR3 is 15 residues. Germline CDR1 reads SGDLS; CDR2 reads YYNGEE. V gave up 3 bases and J gave up 5 bases, with 17 bases separating them. CDR3 sequence: CASSETASPRYGYTF. DNA of the CDR3: TGTGCCAGCAGCGAAACCGCTTCCCCTCGGTATGGCTACACCTTC.

The CDR3 protein is CASSLYTEAFF. The CDR3 DNA is TGTGCCAGCAGCCTGTACACTGAAGCTTTCTTT. The V and J genes are TRBV7-9 and TRBJ1-1, with unresolved D. The CDR3 runs to 11 residues. The germline CDR1 and CDR2 sequences are SEHNR and FQNEAQ (reference sequence). Trimming took 5 bases from V and 3 from J, leaving 4 bases between them.

The chain has TRBV21-1 and TRBJ2-7; the DNA was not used to check the table's D call, TRBD1. TRBV21-1 is reported as a pseudogene. This CDR3 has 13 amino acids. The CDR3 region has the DNA TGTGCCAGCAGCAACGTCAGGGTGGGCGAGCAGTACTTC. Translated, it gives CASSNVRVGEQYF.

This clone was counted once. V usage is TRBV7-2 and J usage is TRBJ2-1, with D perhaps matching TRBD2 (5 bases). The CDR3 has 13 amino acids. V was pared by 0 bases and J by 15 bases, with 15 bases between. Germline V gene sequence: CDR1 SGHTA, CDR2 FQGNSA. CDR3 DNA: TGTGCCAGCAGCTTAGCGAGGAAGGCTAGCCTGTTCTTC. Its protein is CASSLARKASLFF.

The J gene is TRBJ1-1, the V gene TRBV2, with TRBD1 identical over 7 bases. This CDR3 is 14 amino acids long. CDR1 is SNHLY and CDR2 is FYNNEI in the germline V gene. The V gene end was trimmed by 6 bases and the J gene end by 5 bases; junction bases not matched to a gene: 9. The CDR3 loop reads CASRETGPGTEAFF. DNA of the CDR3: TGTGCCAGCAGGGAGACAGGGCCGGGTACTGAAGCTTTCTTT.

The V and J genes are TRBV7-9 and TRBJ2-1; 7 bases match TRBD2. This CDR3 region has 14 residues. Germline assignment: CDR1 SEHNR and CDR2 FQNEAQ (reference sequence). Trimming took 2 bases from V and 7 from J; bases not matched to a gene: 5. CDR3 residues: CASSLPASGNEQFF. In DNA, the CDR3 is TGTGCCAGCAGCTTACCGGCTAGCGGAAATGAGCAGTTCTTC.

This clone was detected only once. The chain recombines TRBV19 with TRBJ1-5; D is undetermined. V was trimmed by 7 bases and J by 0 bases, leaving 16 bases between them. The CDR3 sequence is 16 residues long. CDR1 LNHDA and CDR2 SQIVND come from the germline V gene (reference sequence). The CDR3 here is CASTTFEGNSNQPQHF. As DNA, the CDR3 is TGTGCCAGTACCACTTTCGAGGGCAATAGCAATCAGCCCCAGCATTTT.

The V gene is TRBV11-2, the J gene TRBJ2-1; D unresolved. This CDR3 has 13 residues. The germline CDR1 and CDR2 sequences are SGHAT and FQNNGV. The V gene lost 1 base and the J gene lost 6 bases, with 7 bases spanning the gap. CDR3 protein: CASSLGASNEQFF. The CDR3 DNA reads TGTGCCAGCAGCTTAGGCGCAAGCAATGAGCAGTTCTTC.

The V gene is TRBV18, the J gene TRBJ2-3; weak D call: TRBD1 (5 bases). V was cut by 3 bases and J by 4 bases, with 11 bases left in between. Germline loops: CDR1 KGHSH, CDR2 LQKENI. This CDR3 spans 14 amino acids. CDR3 sequence reads: CASSPRQGADTQYF. The CDR3 coding sequence is TGTGCCAGCTCACCCCGCCAGGGTGCAGATACGCAGTATTTT.